These 16 T cell receptor beta chains originate from one sample sequenced in a study of cytomegalovirus exposure and HLA in healthy donors. The PCR made use of 60 Vbeta and 13 Jbeta primers. Repertoires were generated with immunoSEQ multiplex PCR, while TCRdb's copy carries only in-frame clones and drops some. The table lists 200,000 or so clones, less than 90% of them singletons. Sequencing input: PBMCs. The origin of the receptors is a girl under three years old in good health and CMV-seronegative.

This clone was counted between two and nine times. V is TRBV19 and J is TRBJ2-5, with D maybe TRBD2 (5 bases). Trimming stripped 5 bases from V and 5 bases from J, with 18 bases between. The CDR3 is 15 amino acids. Germline V gene data show CDR1 as LNHDA and CDR2 as SQIVND (reference sequence). The CDR3 DNA reads TGTGCCAGTAGTTCCGACTCGAGGGTTCGGGAGACCCAGTACTTC. This codes for CASSSDSRVRETQYF.

This chain connects TRBV4-3 to TRBJ2-7, with 8 bases identical to TRBD2. The V gene end was trimmed by 1 base and the J gene end by 2 bases; junction bases not matched to a gene: 10. Germline V gives CDR1 LGHNA, CDR2 YSLEER. This CDR3 has 17 amino acids. The CDR3 sequence is CASSQGGAGGPPYEQYF. CDR3 sequence (DNA): TGCGCCAGCAGCCAAGGAGGGGCGGGAGGCCCTCCCTACGAGCAGTACTTC.

The chain uses TRBV19 and TRBJ1-6; possibly TRBD1 for D (5 bases). There are 15 residues in the CDR3. The V gene lost 6 bases and the J gene lost 0 bases, with 9 bases spanning the gap. From germline, CDR1 is LNHDA and CDR2 SQIVND (reference sequence). CDR3 region: CASRRGDSYNSPLHF. The DNA for the CDR3 is TGTGCCAGTAGGCGGGGGGACTCCTATAATTCACCCCTCCACTTT.

With respect to this clone: Other DNA sequences in the same sample also yield this CDR3. The chain links TRBV6-5 to TRBJ2-5; a weak D match, TRBD2 (5 bases). Looked up from germline, CDR1 is MNHEY and CDR2 is SVGAGI. The CDR3 consists of 15 residues. The ends were cut back, 0 bases at V and 5 bases at J, with 13 bases in the middle. CDR3 residues: CASSYSFTGGETQYF. The CDR3 nucleotides are TGTGCCAGCAGTTACTCTTTCACGGGCGGGGAGACCCAGTACTTC.

CDR3 DNA: TGTGCCAGCGATACAACAAACACTGAAGCTTTCTTT. Translating gives CASDTTNTEAFF. The chain uses TRBV5-5 and TRBJ1-1; no definite D call. Trimming shortened V by 7 bases and J by 2 bases, and 9 bases separated the two germline ends. Germline CDR1 SGHKS, CDR2 YYEKEE (reference sequence). This CDR3 region has 12 residues.

The chain employs TRBV21-1 and TRBJ2-3; TRBD2, the table's D call, was not compared with the DNA. TRBV21-1 is listed as a pseudogene. The CDR3 spans 13 residues. CDR3 coding DNA: TGTGCCAGCCCAGCGGAGAGCACAGATACGCAGTATTTT. It yields the protein CASPAESTDTQYF.

The V and J genes are TRBV5-6 and TRBJ1-2, with a weak D call TRBD1 (6 bases). CDR1 is SGHDT and CDR2 is YYEEEE in the germline V gene. Deletions cut 0 bases from V and 4 bases from J, with 19 bases between. The CDR3 covers 17 residues. The CDR3 bases are TGTGCCAGCAGCTTGGGCCTGACAGGAATTCCGATCTATGGCTACACCTTC. Encoded protein: CASSLGLTGIPIYGYTF.

The chain joins TRBV4-3 to TRBJ2-1; D unclear. Germline V lookup: CDR1 LGHNA, CDR2 YSLEER. The CDR3 length is 16 residues. V was cut by 0 bases and J by 8 bases, with 17 bases left in between. The CDR3: CASSQDPSYEPHEQFF. The CDR3 region has the DNA TGCGCCAGCAGCCAAGATCCTAGTTACGAGCCCCATGAGCAGTTCTTC.

CDR3 in DNA: TGTGCCAGCAGTGATAGGCGGGGAGTAGGGGAGCAGTACTTC. Translating gives CASSDRRGVGEQYF. The chain is built from TRBV11-2 and TRBJ2-7; a possible D gene is TRBD2 (6 bases). Trimming stripped 6 bases from V and 7 bases from J, with 19 bases between. The CDR3 contains 14 residues. CDR1 SGHAT and CDR2 FQNNGV come from the germline V gene.

The V gene is TRBV7-8, the J gene TRBJ1-1, with TRBD1 matching 7 bases. V shed 5 bases, J shed 4 bases, and the junction held 7 bases outside the gene matches. The CDR3 spans 14 residues. The germline V gene encodes CDR1 SGHVS and CDR2 FQNEAQ. The CDR3 loop reads CASSNPQGSTEAFF. CDR3 DNA: TGTGCCAGCAGCAATCCACAGGGGAGCACTGAAGCTTTCTTT.

The rearrangement uses TRBV30 and TRBJ2-3, with TRBD2 identical over 13 bases. Germline CDR1 and CDR2: GTSNPN and SVGIG (reference sequence). The CDR3 extends over 16 amino acids. J was trimmed by 6 bases and V by 3 bases; bases with no gene match: 9. This chain's CDR3 is CAWRTRLAGGLDTQYF. The CDR3, as DNA: TGTGCCTGGAGGACTAGACTAGCGGGGGGCTTGGATACGCAGTATTTT.

This clone was seen a single time. The chain uses TRBV10-2 and TRBJ2-5, with 14 bases matching TRBD2. There are 15 residues in the CDR3. Germline assignment: CDR1 WSHSY and CDR2 SAAADI. V lost 10 bases and J lost 1; bases outside the gene matches: 5. In DNA, the CDR3 is TGCGCCACCAGGGGACTAGCGGGGGTCCAAGAGACCCAGTACTTC. It specifies CATRGLAGVQETQYF.

The chain carries TRBV7-6 and TRBJ2-3; TRBD2 matches 15 bases. Germline V gene data show CDR1 as SGHVS and CDR2 as FNYEAQ. Unmatched junction bases numbered 7, after V lost 3 bases and J lost 6 bases. This CDR3 comprises 17 residues. The CDR3 loop reads CASSLRGLAGGLDTQYF. The DNA of the CDR3 is TGTGCCAGCAGCTTGAGAGGACTAGCGGGGGGGTTGGATACGCAGTATTTT.

This clone was counted between two and nine times. The chain joins TRBV2 to TRBJ2-5, with D perhaps matching TRBD1 (5 bases). The CDR3 has 13 residues. V was shortened by 7 bases and J by 3 bases, with 12 bases between the two germline ends. CDR1 is SNHLY and CDR2 is FYNNEI in the germline V gene. Written as DNA, the CDR3 is TGTGCCAGCACCCCCTGGACAAAAGAGACCCAGTACTTC. This codes for CASTPWTKETQYF.

V gene TRBV2 combines with J gene TRBJ2-3; 7 bases fit TRBD2. Per the germline V gene, CDR1 is SNHLY and CDR2 is FYNNEI. V was clipped by 4 bases and J by 0 bases; unmatched bases: 7. CDR3 size: 16 residues. The CDR3 DNA reads as TGTGCCAGCAGTGGGGGGGAGGGAGGCAGCACAGATACGCAGTATTTT. Protein sequence: CASSGGEGGSTDTQYF.

The chain joins TRBV13 to TRBJ2-5; TRBD2 agrees at 13 bases. Germline V gives CDR1 PRHDT, CDR2 FYEKMQ (reference sequence). The CDR3 consists of 19 residues. The ends lost 0 bases at V and 2 bases at J; junction bases unmatched: 9. The CDR3: CASSLGGLAGVGPQETQYF. DNA for the CDR3: TGTGCCAGCAGCTTAGGAGGACTAGCGGGAGTTGGGCCTCAAGAGACCCAGTACTTC.